Sequencing of this TCR beta chain was carried out in a study of blood T cell repertoires in COVID-19. Study information: Both acute and convalescent COVID-19 samples were obtained from the United States, Italy and Spain. Sources were T cells, B-cell-depleted T cells, or PBMCs; the material itself was cDNA or gDNA.

Authors' methods: Amplification of reference gene primers provided the estimated nucleated cell counts. Clones were read by immunoSEQ multiplex PCR, and TCRdb kept only the in-frame ones, dropping some. V and J calls and clone size are those listed in that table; D and trimming were worked out from the DNA. The sample has 350,000 to 550,000 clones, around 89% seen once. Material for sequencing was peripheral blood. This TCR derives from a woman aged 25-40 years with acute or convalescent COVID-19.

The CDR3 reads CASSLTGVLNTEAFF. The CDR3 DNA is TGTGCCAGCAGCTTGACAGGGGTCCTGAACACTGAAGCTTTCTTT. The J gene is TRBJ1-1, the V gene TRBV7-3; 8 nucleotides match TRBD1. CDR3 size: 15 residues. V dropped 3 bases and J dropped 0; count of bases not matched to a gene: 3. Germline-derived CDR1 and CDR2 are SGHTA and FQGTGA.